The rows below give T cell receptor beta chains drawn from one sample of a study of CD8 T cells in ankylosing spondylitis. TCRdb ran MiXCR on the 5' RACE reads and lists one entry per CDR3 protein. The data contain roughly 150,000 distinct CDR3 sequences, approximately 9.9% of them seen just once; the ten biggest clones take up around 16%. Sequencing used blood, either unsorted or a sorted T cell fraction (not recorded which). The source is a female donor with ankylosing spondylitis or in good health (not recorded which). CDR3s include the opening cysteine and the closing phenylalanine or tryptophan.

>TRBJ2-7|TRBV5-4
CASSLREGLSYEQYF
>TRBJ2-5|TRBV20-1
CSAPTPETQYF
>TRBJ2-5|TRBV7-8
CASRFSSVETQYF
>TRBJ2-1|TRBV29-1
CSVEGPNYNEQFF
>TRBJ2-3|TRBV5-1
CASSLKLSGDYTDTQYF
>TRBJ2-1|TRBV27
CASSLGLVYNEQFF
>TRBJ1-5|TRBV11-2
CASSSDTQPQHF
>TRBJ2-3|TRBV6-1
CASSELGLATTDTQYF
>TRBJ2-1|TRBV20-1
CSARDPAGAYNEQFF
>TRBJ2-3|TRBV24-1
CAATPLLEYTDTQYF
>TRBJ2-1|TRBV7-8
CASSLDAGGMGEQFF
>TRBJ2-1|TRBV7-8
CASSLPPTGAQFF
>TRBJ1-1|TRBV5-1
CASSLLPGIKQEAFF
>TRBJ2-4|TRBV5-1
CASSLDRGPIQYF
>TRBJ1-1|TRBV15
CATSRETAQAFF
>TRBJ2-2|TRBV6-5
CASSYGVGDGELFF
>TRBJ2-5|TRBV6-2/TRBV6-3
CASSYKLGTGSAIVKETQYF
>TRBJ2-5|TRBV12-3/TRBV12-4
CASSLGQGQETQYF
>TRBJ2-2|TRBV11-2
CASSPSSGRALYLNTGELFF
>TRBJ2-2|TRBV12-3/TRBV12-4
CASTPDTGELFF
>TRBJ2-7|TRBV7-9
CASSLTSASYEQYF
>TRBJ2-7|TRBV29-1
CSVDLTGVENEQYF
>TRBJ1-1|TRBV9
CASSARQGSTEAFF
>TRBJ2-1|TRBV20-1
CSARDAAGVRDEQFF
>TRBJ2-1|TRBV30
CAWIGNEQFF
>TRBJ1-4|TRBV19
CASSIHQLGEEKLFF
>TRBJ2-3|TRBV7-6
CASSPVAGDADTQYF
>TRBJ2-3|TRBV9
CASNPNFQGDTQYF
>TRBJ2-2|TRBV4-2
CATQGGTTNTGELFF
>TRBJ2-1|TRBV20-1
CSARPAGTMNEQFF
>TRBJ2-1|TRBV27
CASRTGTGVGNEQFF
>TRBJ2-7|TRBV11-1
CASSLGLEMIYEQYF
>TRBJ2-1|TRBV29-1
CSVAGLAGALIEQFF
>TRBJ2-1|TRBV4-3
CASSQYDSTYNEQFF
>TRBJ2-2|TRBV12-3/TRBV12-4
CASSPAGMNTGELFF